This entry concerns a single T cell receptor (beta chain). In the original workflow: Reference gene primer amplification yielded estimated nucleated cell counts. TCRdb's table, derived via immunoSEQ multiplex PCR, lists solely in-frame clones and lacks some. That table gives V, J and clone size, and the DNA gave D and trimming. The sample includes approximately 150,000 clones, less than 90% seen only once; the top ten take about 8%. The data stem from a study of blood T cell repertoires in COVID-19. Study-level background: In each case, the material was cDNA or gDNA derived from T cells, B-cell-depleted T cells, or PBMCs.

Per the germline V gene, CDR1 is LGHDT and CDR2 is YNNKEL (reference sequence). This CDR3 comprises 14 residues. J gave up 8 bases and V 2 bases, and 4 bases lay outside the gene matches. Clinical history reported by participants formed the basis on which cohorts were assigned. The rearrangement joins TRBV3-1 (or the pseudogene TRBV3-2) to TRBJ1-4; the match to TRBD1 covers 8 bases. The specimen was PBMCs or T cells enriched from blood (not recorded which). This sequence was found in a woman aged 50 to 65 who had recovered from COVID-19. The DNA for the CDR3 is TGTGCCAGCAGCCAAAGACAGGGGAGAGAAAAACTGTTTTTT. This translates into CASSQRQGREKLFF.